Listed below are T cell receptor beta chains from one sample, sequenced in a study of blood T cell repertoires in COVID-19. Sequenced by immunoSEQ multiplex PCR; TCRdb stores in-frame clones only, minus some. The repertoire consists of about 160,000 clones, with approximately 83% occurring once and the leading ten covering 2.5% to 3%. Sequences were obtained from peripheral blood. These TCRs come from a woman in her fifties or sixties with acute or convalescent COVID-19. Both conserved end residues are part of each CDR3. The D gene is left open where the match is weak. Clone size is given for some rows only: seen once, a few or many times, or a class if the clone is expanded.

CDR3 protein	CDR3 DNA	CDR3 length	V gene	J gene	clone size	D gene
CASRKDRTTDTQYF	TGTGCCAGCAGGAAGGACAGAACCACAGATACGCAGTATTTT	14	TRBV6-5	TRBJ2-3	once	NA
CASSQGQGAPYGYTF	TGCGCCAGCAGCCAGGGACAGGGGGCTCCCTATGGCTACACCTTC	15	TRBV4-1	TRBJ1-2	NA	TRBD1
CATLRPGTGNEKLFF	TGTGCCACTCTTCGACCCGGGACAGGGAATGAAAAACTGTTTTTT	15	TRBV28	TRBJ1-4	few	TRBD1
CASSLSQATNEKLFF	TGCGCCAGCAGCTTGTCCCAGGCAACTAATGAAAAACTGTTTTTT	15	TRBV5-1	TRBJ1-4	NA	NA
CASSGDLNTEAFF	TGTGCCAGTTCAGGGGATTTGAACACTGAAGCTTTCTTT	13	TRBV9	TRBJ1-1	NA	NA
CASSLTTDYGYTF	TGTGCCAGCAGCTTAACCACAGACTATGGCTACACCTTC	13	TRBV11-2	TRBJ1-2	once	NA
CASSQGTSGAIYEQYF	TGTGCCAGCAGCCAAGGGACTAGCGGGGCTATCTACGAGCAGTACTTC	16	TRBV3-1/TRBV3-2	TRBJ2-7	NA	TRBD2
CASSLERGAYPDTQYF	TGTGCCAGCAGCTTGGAGCGGGGGGCATACCCAGATACGCAGTATTTT	16	TRBV21-1	TRBJ2-3	NA	NA
CASSLRDRDTEAFF	TGTGCCAGCAGCCTCCGCGACAGGGACACTGAAGCTTTCTTT	14	TRBV11-3	TRBJ1-1	once	TRBD1
CASSGTGGAYSNQPQHF	TGTGCCAGCTCAGGGACAGGGGGCGCCTATAGCAATCAGCCCCAGCATTTT	17	TRBV18	TRBJ1-5	few	TRBD1
CASSGTGGRDEQYF	TGCGCCAGCAGCGGAACAGGGGGTAGAGACGAGCAGTACTTC	14	TRBV5-1	TRBJ2-7	NA	TRBD1
CASSYRGQETYEQYF	TGTGCCAGCAGTTACAGGGGACAGGAGACCTACGAGCAGTACTTC	15	TRBV6-2/TRBV6-3	TRBJ2-7	NA	TRBD1
CASSLGTGARYEQYF	TGCGCCAGCAGCTTGGGGACAGGGGCGAGGTACGAGCAGTACTTC	15	TRBV5-1	TRBJ2-7	NA	TRBD1
CASSGAYEQYF	TGTGCCAGCAGTGGGGCGTACGAGCAGTACTTC	11	TRBV6-2/TRBV6-3	TRBJ2-7	once	NA
CATQASSNTGELFF	TGTGCCACCCAGGCGAGTTCGAACACCGGGGAGCTGTTTTTT	14	TRBV24-1	TRBJ2-2	NA	NA
CASSPGLGGSTYEQYF	TGTGCCAGCAGCCCGGGACTAGGGGGCTCCACCTACGAGCAGTACTTC	16	TRBV7-9	TRBJ2-7	once	NA
CATMTGAGVINSPLHF	TGTGCCACCATGACAGGAGCGGGGGTTATTAATTCACCCCTCCACTTT	16	TRBV2	TRBJ1-6	NA	NA
CASSYGGTGVYEQYF	TGTGCCAGCAGTTACGGCGGGACAGGGGTCTACGAGCAGTACTTC	15	TRBV6-5	TRBJ2-7	NA	TRBD1
CASSPYSGRTASGELFF	TGCGCCAGCAGCCCTTATAGCGGGCGAACTGCCTCCGGGGAGCTGTTTTTT	17	TRBV5-1	TRBJ2-2	NA	TRBD2
CASSLRQGDSGNTIYF	TGTGCCAGCAGCCTCCGTCAGGGGGACTCTGGAAACACCATATATTTT	16	TRBV5-4	TRBJ1-3	once	TRBD1
CASSFLDRGDGNTIYF	TGTGCCAGCAGCTTCCTGGACAGGGGGGATGGAAACACCATATATTTT	16	TRBV5-5	TRBJ1-3	NA	TRBD1
CASSLGGQRMNTEAFF	TGTGCCAGCAGTTTAGGGGGACAGCGGATGAACACTGAAGCTTTCTTT	16	TRBV6-2/TRBV6-3	TRBJ1-1	few	TRBD1
CASSYYRTSGSKYF	TGTGCCAGCAGTTACTACCGGACTAGCGGGTCGAAGTACTTC	14	TRBV6-5	TRBJ2-5	NA	TRBD2
CASSLGSGGGNYEQYF	TGTGCCAGCAGCTTAGGAAGTGGTGGGGGCAACTACGAGCAGTACTTC	16	TRBV7-2	TRBJ2-7	once	NA
CSVAGANTGELFF	TGCAGCGTTGCCGGGGCGAACACCGGGGAGCTGTTTTTT	13	TRBV29-1	TRBJ2-2	NA	NA
CARSWKPDRGWSSYNEQFF	TGTGCCAGAAGCTGGAAACCCGACAGGGGTTGGAGCTCCTACAATGAGCAGTTCTTC	19	TRBV5-3	TRBJ2-1	once	TRBD1
CASSVTGTGGGGYTF	TGTGCCAGCAGCGTCACCGGGACAGGGGGCGGTGGCTACACCTTC	15	TRBV7-9	TRBJ1-2	NA	TRBD1
CASSLGGQGTNYGYTF	TGTGCCAGTAGCCTAGGGGGACAGGGCACTAACTATGGCTACACCTTC	16	TRBV19	TRBJ1-2	NA	TRBD1
CASSSNVGTGRETQYF	TGTGCCAGCAGCTCAAACGTTGGGACAGGGAGGGAGACCCAGTACTTC	16	TRBV13	TRBJ2-5	once	TRBD1
CASSSGDRALSPPGFALHF	TGTGCCAGCAGCTCCGGGGACAGGGCCCTATCCCCCCCAGGATTCGCCCTCCACTTT	19	TRBV2	TRBJ1-6	NA	TRBD1
CASSFRGLETQYF	TGTGCCAGCAGTTTTCGGGGGTTGGAGACCCAGTACTTC	13	TRBV28	TRBJ2-5	NA	NA
CASSQQGGAGQPQHF	TGTGCCAGCTCGCAACAGGGAGGGGCTGGTCAGCCCCAGCATTTT	15	TRBV18	TRBJ1-5	NA	NA
CASSGQGLNSPLHF	TGTGCCAGCAGCGGACAGGGACTTAATTCACCCCTCCACTTT	14	TRBV7-9	TRBJ1-6	few	TRBD1
CAWSNPPTGRDEQYF	TGTGCCTGGAGCAACCCCCCGACAGGGCGAGACGAGCAGTACTTC	15	TRBV30	TRBJ2-7	NA	TRBD1
CASSSQETQYF	TGTGCCAGCAGCTCACAAGAGACCCAGTACTTC	11	TRBV7-9	TRBJ2-5	once	NA
CATSTGQGRTYEQYF	TGTGCCACCAGCACTGGACAGGGGAGGACCTACGAGCAGTACTTC	15	TRBV15	TRBJ2-7	NA	TRBD1
CASSLGRGGQETQYF	TGCGCCAGCAGCTTGGGGCGGGGGGGACAAGAGACCCAGTACTTC	15	TRBV5-1	TRBJ2-5	NA	TRBD2
CSASNVQASYEQYF	TGCAGTGCTAGTAACGTCCAAGCATCCTACGAGCAGTACTTC	14	TRBV20-1	TRBJ2-7	few	NA
CASSQSGNQPQHF	TGTGCCAGCAGCCAGAGTGGCAATCAGCCCCAGCATTTT	13	TRBV3-1/TRBV3-2	TRBJ1-5	few	NA
CASSQWTGTNVEAFF	TGCGCCAGCAGCCAATGGACAGGCACGAACGTTGAAGCTTTCTTT	15	TRBV5-1	TRBJ1-1	NA	TRBD1
CASSSGQGHNQPQHF	TGTGCCAGCAGCTCGGGACAGGGGCACAATCAGCCCCAGCATTTT	15	TRBV7-6	TRBJ1-5	few	TRBD1
CASSLGVAGGDNEQFF	TGTGCCAGCAGCTTAGGGGTAGCGGGGGGAGACAATGAGCAGTTCTTC	16	TRBV11-2	TRBJ2-1	NA	TRBD2
CASSPGLLLAKNIQYF	TGTGCCAGCAGCCCAGGCCTTCTTCTAGCCAAAAACATTCAGTACTTC	16	TRBV5-5	TRBJ2-4	NA	NA
CAISGSSGTGYNSPLHF	TGTGCCATCAGTGGATCATCCGGGACAGGGTATAATTCACCCCTCCACTTT	17	TRBV10-3	TRBJ1-6	NA	TRBD1
CASSKTGTTSYEQYF	TGTGCCAGCAGCAAAACCGGGACAACGTCCTACGAGCAGTACTTC	15	TRBV11-2	TRBJ2-7	NA	NA
CASGTGGVYGYTF	TGTGCCAGTGGGACAGGGGGCGTCTATGGCTACACCTTC	13	TRBV3-1/TRBV3-2	TRBJ1-2	NA	TRBD1